The rows below give T cell receptor beta chains drawn from one sample of a study of cytomegalovirus exposure and HLA in healthy donors. Assay: immunoSEQ multiplex PCR; the TCRdb copy retains only in-frame clones and omits some. The repertoire includes 80,000 to 130,000 clones, 75% to 85% of them detected once, and 1.2% sits in the top ten. The material sequenced was PBMCs. These receptors all stem from a woman aged 18-35 years in good health and CMV-seronegative. Each CDR3 is given with its conserved first and last residue. D genes are given only for firm matches. Clone size appears in some rows only: once, few, many, or a class for an expanded clone.

J gene: TRBJ1-2
D gene: .
V gene: TRBV19
clone size: .
CDR3 DNA: TGTGCCAGTAGCGGACAGATAGGGAACTATGGCTACACCTTC
CDR3 protein: CASSGQIGNYGYTF

J gene: TRBJ2-1
D gene: TRBD2
V gene: TRBV5-1
clone size: .
CDR3 DNA: TGCGCCAGCAGCTGGACTAGCGGGGCTACCTACAATGAGCAGTTCTTC
CDR3 protein: CASSWTSGATYNEQFF

J gene: TRBJ2-7
D gene: .
V gene: TRBV5-4
clone size: .
CDR3 DNA: TGTGCCAGCAGTCGTATTTTAGGCAGCGAGCAGTACTTC
CDR3 protein: CASSRILGSEQYF

J gene: TRBJ2-1
D gene: TRBD2
V gene: TRBV7-9
clone size: .
CDR3 DNA: TGTGCCAGCAGCTTAGGACTAGCGGGATACAATGAGCAGTTCTTC
CDR3 protein: CASSLGLAGYNEQFF

J gene: TRBJ2-7
D gene: TRBD2
V gene: TRBV9
clone size: .
CDR3 DNA: TGTGCCAGCAGCGTAGAAGCGGGAGCCCACTACGAGCAGTACTTC
CDR3 protein: CASSVEAGAHYEQYF

J gene: TRBJ1-4
D gene: .
V gene: TRBV7-9
clone size: .
CDR3 DNA: TGTGCCAGCAGCTTACGGACATCTAATGAAAAACTGTTTTTT
CDR3 protein: CASSLRTSNEKLFF

J gene: TRBJ2-1
D gene: .
V gene: TRBV9
clone size: .
CDR3 DNA: TGTACCAGCAGCGTAAGACCTAGTGACTACAATGAGCAGTTCTTC
CDR3 protein: CTSSVRPSDYNEQFF

J gene: TRBJ2-4
D gene: TRBD1
V gene: TRBV27
clone size: .
CDR3 DNA: TGTGCCAGCAGTCCAAGCCGAGGGGGCTTCCAGTACTTC
CDR3 protein: CASSPSRGGFQYF

J gene: TRBJ1-5
D gene: .
V gene: TRBV6-1
clone size: few
CDR3 DNA: TGTGCCAGCAGTGAACAGGCCAATCAGCCCCAGCATTTT
CDR3 protein: CASSEQANQPQHF

J gene: TRBJ1-2
D gene: .
V gene: TRBV6-5
clone size: .
CDR3 DNA: TGTGCCAGCAGATCGGGCGGGAACTATGGCTACACCTTC
CDR3 protein: CASRSGGNYGYTF

J gene: TRBJ1-1
D gene: TRBD1
V gene: TRBV5-6
clone size: few
CDR3 DNA: TGTGCCAGCAGCCCGACAGGGGGCAAGGGAGACACTGAAGCTTTCTTT
CDR3 protein: CASSPTGGKGDTEAFF

J gene: TRBJ1-1
D gene: .
V gene: TRBV19
clone size: .
CDR3 DNA: TGTGCCAGTACCCCACGAGGGTTCGGTTTGAACACTGAAGCTTTCTTT
CDR3 protein: CASTPRGFGLNTEAFF

J gene: TRBJ2-3
D gene: TRBD2
V gene: TRBV4-2
clone size: few
CDR3 DNA: TGTGCCAGCAGCCATCGGACTAGCGGGGAGCCAGATACGCAGTATTTT
CDR3 protein: CASSHRTSGEPDTQYF

J gene: TRBJ1-2
D gene: .
V gene: TRBV5-6
clone size: .
CDR3 DNA: TGTGCCAGCAGCTTACTTTCCTATGGCTACACCTTC
CDR3 protein: CASSLLSYGYTF

J gene: TRBJ2-2
D gene: .
V gene: TRBV5-1
clone size: .
CDR3 DNA: TGCGCCAGCAGCTTGGAGCCCGTTCGCGGGGAGCTGTTTTTT
CDR3 protein: CASSLEPVRGELFF

J gene: TRBJ2-1
D gene: TRBD2
V gene: TRBV7-2
clone size: .
CDR3 DNA: TGTGCCAGCAGCTTCAAATCGGGGATAGCGGGGGGCTACAATGAGCAGTTCTTC
CDR3 protein: CASSFKSGIAGGYNEQFF

J gene: TRBJ1-6
D gene: .
V gene: TRBV6-5
clone size: .
CDR3 DNA: TGTGCCAGCAGTTATCGGCCCCAGGGACTTAATTCACCCCTCCACTTT
CDR3 protein: CASSYRPQGLNSPLHF

J gene: TRBJ2-1
D gene: TRBD1
V gene: TRBV11-2
clone size: .
CDR3 DNA: TGTGCCAGCAGTCTAACCCGGGACAGGGGGTATAATGAGCAGTTCTTC
CDR3 protein: CASSLTRDRGYNEQFF

J gene: TRBJ2-2
D gene: .
V gene: TRBV28
clone size: .
CDR3 DNA: TGTGCCAGCAGGTATCTAGCGACAAACACCGGGGAGCTGTTTTTT
CDR3 protein: CASRYLATNTGELFF

J gene: TRBJ2-5
D gene: TRBD2
V gene: TRBV11-3
clone size: .
CDR3 DNA: TGTGCCAGCAGCTTAGGGACTAGCGGGGGGGCCGCGTCCCAGACCCAGTACTTC
CDR3 protein: CASSLGTSGGAASQTQYF

J gene: TRBJ1-2
D gene: TRBD1
V gene: TRBV6-5
clone size: .
CDR3 DNA: TGTGCCAGCAGTTACTCGATCCCCGGACAGGGAGGAGGCTACACCTTC
CDR3 protein: CASSYSIPGQGGGYTF

J gene: TRBJ2-1
D gene: TRBD2
V gene: TRBV6-4
clone size: .
CDR3 DNA: TGTGCCAGCAGTGTGTATTCTAGCGGGATTAATAAACCTAATGAGCAGTTCTTC
CDR3 protein: CASSVYSSGINKPNEQFF

J gene: TRBJ2-1
D gene: .
V gene: TRBV4-3
clone size: .
CDR3 DNA: TGCGCCAGCAGCCCCGTGGGCCGAGTATCCTACAATGAGCAGTTCTTC
CDR3 protein: CASSPVGRVSYNEQFF

J gene: TRBJ2-5
D gene: TRBD1
V gene: TRBV7-9
clone size: once
CDR3 DNA: TGTGCCAGCAGCTTATACAGGGGAGCGCAAGAGACCCAGTACTTC
CDR3 protein: CASSLYRGAQETQYF

J gene: TRBJ2-3
D gene: .
V gene: TRBV28
clone size: .
CDR3 DNA: TGTGCCAGCTCACGCGGAGGGGCAAAAGATACGCAGTATTTT
CDR3 protein: CASSRGGAKDTQYF

J gene: TRBJ2-7
D gene: .
V gene: TRBV28
clone size: .
CDR3 DNA: TGTGCCAGCAGTTTAACGGGGTGGAACGAGCAGTACTTC
CDR3 protein: CASSLTGWNEQYF

J gene: TRBJ1-5
D gene: .
V gene: TRBV7-3
clone size: few
CDR3 DNA: TGTGCCAGCTTTAGTTATAGCAATCAGCCCCAGCATTTT
CDR3 protein: CASFSYSNQPQHF

J gene: TRBJ2-1
D gene: .
V gene: TRBV7-9
clone size: .
CDR3 DNA: TGTGCCAGCAGCCCGAACGGGATTCTCAATGAGCAGTTCTTC
CDR3 protein: CASSPNGILNEQFF

J gene: TRBJ1-2
D gene: TRBD1
V gene: TRBV4-1
clone size: few
CDR3 DNA: TGCGCCAGCAGCCAAGATTTAGGACAGGGGCGAGGCTACACCTTC
CDR3 protein: CASSQDLGQGRGYTF

J gene: TRBJ2-1
D gene: .
V gene: TRBV10-3
clone size: once
CDR3 DNA: TGTGCCATCAGTGAGGGCCAATACAATGAGCAGTTCTTC
CDR3 protein: CAISEGQYNEQFF

J gene: TRBJ2-1
D gene: TRBD1
V gene: TRBV4-3
clone size: .
CDR3 DNA: TGCGCCAGCAGCCAAGATGGCTCCGGGACAGGGCTATACAATGAGCAGTTCTTC
CDR3 protein: CASSQDGSGTGLYNEQFF

J gene: TRBJ2-1
D gene: .
V gene: TRBV7-9
clone size: once
CDR3 DNA: TGTGCCAGCAGCCCATCCCAAGGGGGTACCTACAATGAGCAGTTCTTC
CDR3 protein: CASSPSQGGTYNEQFF

J gene: TRBJ2-7
D gene: TRBD2
V gene: TRBV28
clone size: .
CDR3 DNA: TGTGCCAGCAGTTTAGGACTAGCCTACGAGCAGTACTTC
CDR3 protein: CASSLGLAYEQYF

J gene: TRBJ1-5
D gene: TRBD1
V gene: TRBV15
clone size: .
CDR3 DNA: TGTGCCACCAGCTCGACAGGGCATAGCAATCAGCCCCAGCATTTT
CDR3 protein: CATSSTGHSNQPQHF

J gene: TRBJ2-7
D gene: TRBD1
V gene: TRBV18
clone size: .
CDR3 DNA: TGTGCCAGCTCACCTGACTCTCGGGACAGGACGAAGCAGTACTTC
CDR3 protein: CASSPDSRDRTKQYF

J gene: TRBJ2-1
D gene: .
V gene: TRBV5-1
clone size: once
CDR3 DNA: TGCGCCAGCAGCCCGAGACTGCAAACCTACAATGAGCAGTTCTTC
CDR3 protein: CASSPRLQTYNEQFF

J gene: TRBJ1-4
D gene: TRBD1
V gene: TRBV29-1
clone size: .
CDR3 DNA: TGCAGCGTTCAGACAGGGAATGCTAATGAAAAACTGTTTTTT
CDR3 protein: CSVQTGNANEKLFF

J gene: TRBJ1-5
D gene: .
V gene: TRBV28
clone size: few
CDR3 DNA: TGTGCCAGCAGTTTATTAGCAGTTAATAGCAATCAGCCCCAGCATTTT
CDR3 protein: CASSLLAVNSNQPQHF

J gene: TRBJ2-7
D gene: TRBD2
V gene: TRBV5-6
clone size: .
CDR3 DNA: TGTGCCAGCAGCTTGGGTAGCGGGAGTAGGTGGTACTTC
CDR3 protein: CASSLGSGSRWYF

J gene: TRBJ2-2
D gene: TRBD1
V gene: TRBV6-5
clone size: .
CDR3 DNA: TGTGCCAGCAGTTTGACAGGGACCTACACCGGGGAGCTGTTTTTT
CDR3 protein: CASSLTGTYTGELFF

J gene: TRBJ1-3
D gene: .
V gene: TRBV5-4
clone size: .
CDR3 DNA: TGTGCCAGCAGCCCACAGGGCTTTGGAAACACCATATATTTT
CDR3 protein: CASSPQGFGNTIYF

J gene: TRBJ1-6
D gene: .
V gene: TRBV27
clone size: .
CDR3 DNA: TGTGCCAGCAGTTCATCCCCTACAGGAGGGGTGAATTCACCCCTCCACTTT
CDR3 protein: CASSSSPTGGVNSPLHF

J gene: TRBJ2-7
D gene: TRBD1
V gene: TRBV6-1
clone size: few
CDR3 DNA: TGTGCCAGCAGTGATCAGGGGGTCTCCTACGAGCAGTACTTC
CDR3 protein: CASSDQGVSYEQYF

J gene: TRBJ2-7
D gene: TRBD2
V gene: TRBV7-9
clone size: .
CDR3 DNA: TGTGCCAGCAGCTTAGCCGGGACTAGCGTTATGGTATACGAGCAGTACTTC
CDR3 protein: CASSLAGTSVMVYEQYF

J gene: TRBJ2-1
D gene: .
V gene: TRBV11-2
clone size: .
CDR3 DNA: TGTGCCAGCAGCTTAGCCACAGCCACGTACAATGAGCAGTTCTTC
CDR3 protein: CASSLATATYNEQFF

J gene: TRBJ2-5
D gene: .
V gene: TRBV11-2
clone size: .
CDR3 DNA: TGTGCCAGCAGCTCCATCGACTTGCAAGAGACCCAGTACTTC
CDR3 protein: CASSSIDLQETQYF

J gene: TRBJ1-1
D gene: TRBD1
V gene: TRBV5-4
clone size: .
CDR3 DNA: TGTGCCAGCAGCTTTAACAGGGGGACGAACACTGAAGCTTTCTTT
CDR3 protein: CASSFNRGTNTEAFF

J gene: TRBJ2-1
D gene: .
V gene: TRBV4-1
clone size: .
CDR3 DNA: TGCGCCAGCAGCCTACAGGGACCCTCCTACAATGAGCAGTTCTTC
CDR3 protein: CASSLQGPSYNEQFF

J gene: TRBJ2-3
D gene: .
V gene: TRBV15
clone size: .
CDR3 DNA: TGTGCCACCAGCAGAGCAGGGTCCCCCACAGATACGCAGTATTTT
CDR3 protein: CATSRAGSPTDTQYF

J gene: TRBJ2-1
D gene: TRBD1
V gene: TRBV10-2
clone size: few
CDR3 DNA: TGCGCCAGCAGTTACAGTCGGGACAGGGGGGGCAATGAGCAGTTCTTC
CDR3 protein: CASSYSRDRGGNEQFF

J gene: TRBJ2-2
D gene: TRBD1
V gene: TRBV6-4
clone size: few
CDR3 DNA: TGTGCCAGCAGTGACGAGGGGGCCACCGGGGAGCTGTTTTTT
CDR3 protein: CASSDEGATGELFF

J gene: TRBJ2-5
D gene: .
V gene: TRBV11-3
clone size: .
CDR3 DNA: TGTGCCAGCAGCTCGGGGGGGACAGGGCAAGAGACCCAGTACTTC
CDR3 protein: CASSSGGTGQETQYF